This passage covers 2 T cell receptor beta chains from one sample sequenced in a study of OX40 agonist ivuxolimab in advanced cancers. Assay: immunoSEQ multiplex PCR; the TCRdb copy retains only in-frame clones and omits some. The sample carries 66,000 or so clones, about four fifths recorded once. The source was CD4+ or CD8+ T cells sorted from blood, collected in a trial of the OX40 agonist ivuxolimab. The receptors come from an adult with an advanced solid tumor such as melanoma, head and neck, liver or kidney cancer.

The chain is built from TRBV30 and TRBJ1-4, with D uncertain. In germline, CDR1 is GTSNPN, CDR2 SVGIG (reference sequence). With 0 bases removed from V and 0 bases from J, the gap between germline ends came to 11 bases. This CDR3 is 16 amino acids long. The CDR3 nucleotides read TGTGCCTGGAGTGTCTTCTCTGGGACAACTAATGAAAAACTGTTTTTT. Translation gives CAWSVFSGTTNEKLFF.

This clone has just a few counts. The chain is built from TRBV10-3 and TRBJ1-2; D is unresolved. Trimming removed 2 bases from V and 6 bases from J, with 16 bases in between. The CDR3 has 15 residues. Germline assignment: CDR1 ENHRY and CDR2 SYGVKD. The CDR3, as DNA: TGTGCCATCAGTGAGGGCCCCGGGCGGGTAAATGGCTACACCTTC. This sequence encodes CAISEGPGRVNGYTF.